This T cell receptor beta chain was identified during a study of shared clonotypes between healthy human individuals (dated by TCRdb to about 2020). About the study as a whole: Three men and two women, aged 18 to 49 years, made up the cohort. For each donor, CD4 naive and CD4 memory were each given three plates, CD8 naive was given two plates, and CD8 memory was given one plate. The study deeply sequenced blood TCR repertoires of five healthy adults to estimate repertoire size and the extent of clonotype sharing between individuals. Different laboratories and diverse techniques were used to prepare libraries and sequence TCR repertoires, to increase sequencing depth and limit assay-specific biases. Leukapheresis yielded between about 0.94 and 9.5 billion PBMCs per donor.

As to this clone: The specificity of this receptor is unknown. The record has no base qualities; no much larger clone is one base away.

Broad study findings and their caveats: Larger estimated clonotype richness was generally found for naive subsets than for memory subsets. Incomplete sequencing was indicated by rarefaction of sorted-subset datasets, despite the large sequencing depth. When a handful of donors were compared, the shared fraction of clonotypes was 5% to 6.5% for naive CD4, around 3.6% for naive CD8, about 2.5% for memory CD4, and 0.35% to 0.4% for memory CD8. The genetic and exposure-history diversity represented was limited by the small number of donors. Sampling was limited to blood, and TCR repertoires in tissue likely differ from TCR repertoires in blood. Compared with non-shared clonotypes, clonotypes shared by all four sorted-subset donors had higher generation probabilities. Based on pairwise subsampling, the degree of clonotype sharing among donors was expected to be affected by sequencing depth.

CD8 naive samples consisted of CD45RO-negative cells that were positively selected for CCR7, yielding a CD45RA+CCR7+ population without TemRA cells. The donors were healthy, HIV-negative adults who had no recently reported acute infections or vaccinations. Every donor was a Caucasian adult residing in Nashville, Tennessee, USA. After blood collection by leukapheresis, PBMCs were isolated using Ficoll-Histopaque density gradient centrifugation and then cryopreserved in the vapor phase of liquid nitrogen. Analytical flow cytometry was used to check the purity and quantity of each magnetically sorted T cell population. Genomic DNA was isolated from each sorted fraction and quantified by UV absorbance on a Nanodrop 2000c. The CDR3 goes from the cysteine to the phenylalanine over 11 residues. Solely the CDR3 DNA is kept, with 33 bases framed from the first base. V is reduced by 8 bases and J by 14 bases, leaving a spacing of 15 bases between them. CDR1 and CDR2 were assigned from the germline V gene as MGHDK and SYGVNS.

Using the deep immunoSEQ assay, TCR CDR3 regions were amplified from genomic DNA by multiplex PCR. Genomic DNA extracted from each cell subset was distributed evenly over all wells of several immunoSEQ 96-well plates, and each plate served as one replicate. Each replicate PCR for sorted subsets received approximately 200 ng genomic DNA, equal to roughly 30,000 T cell genomes. Purified libraries were quantified with a Qubit 3.0 fluorometer, sized on a Bioanalyzer 2100, and re-quantified with the KAPA Library Quantification kit. Each immunoSEQ 96-well plate was sequenced on its own single-read 150-cycle Illumina NextSeq 550 flow cell. Concerning the study's data processing: The immunoSEQ output contained only junctional sequences without quality scores, so filtering could not match that applied to full-length reads. To assign V/J genes and CDR3, sequences were annotated using PyIR, a Python wrapper for IgBLAST v1.9, with IMGT germline references. Reads were filtered out if the reads had weak V/J assignments (E-value above 1e-6), no CDR3, stop codons, out-of-frame junctions, or ambiguous translated residues. V3J clonotypes were defined by identical inferred V gene, J gene, and CDR3 amino acid sequence. Percentage overlap between repertoires was calculated by dividing the number of shared unique clonotypes by the size of the smaller repertoire. Richness of each repertoire was evaluated using RTK rarefaction, the Chao1 estimator, and Recon v2.1 estimates of unobserved clonotypes. For all TCRbeta clonotypes obtained by the gDNA method from four donors, generation probabilities were computed with OLGA. This immuneACCESS table, as held by TCRdb, lists in-frame sequences with V and J called but not all clones. Of the missing ones, under half trace to an unresolved V gene in checked studies; the others have no known cause. The V and J calls and clone size were taken over from that table, and D and trimming were inferred from the DNA. The sample has about 1.9 million clones on record, about 94% of them singletons. The top ten clonotypes cover 1.5% to 2% of the sample.

Sequenced material: naive CD8+ T cells from PBMCs. The sample's cell subset or site label is to be understood as: CD45RA+CCR7+. The chain is assembled from TRBV25-1 and TRBJ2-2, with no D gene named confidently. This TCR was recovered from a man between 18 and 29 years old in good health. Some clones in this sample may be carry-over from other donors' samples. The bases are TGTGCCAGCCTAGTGGGGAAGGATCTGTTTTTT. The encoded protein is CASLVGKDLFF.